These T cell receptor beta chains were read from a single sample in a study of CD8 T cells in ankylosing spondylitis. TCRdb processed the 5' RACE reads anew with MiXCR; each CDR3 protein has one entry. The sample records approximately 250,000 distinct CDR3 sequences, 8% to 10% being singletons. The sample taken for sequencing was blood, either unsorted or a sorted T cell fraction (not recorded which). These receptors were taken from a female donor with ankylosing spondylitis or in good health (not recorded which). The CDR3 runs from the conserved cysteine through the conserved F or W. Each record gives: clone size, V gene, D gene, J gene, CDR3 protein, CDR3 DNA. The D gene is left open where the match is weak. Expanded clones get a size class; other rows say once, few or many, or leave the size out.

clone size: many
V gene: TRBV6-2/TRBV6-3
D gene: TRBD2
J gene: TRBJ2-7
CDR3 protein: CATLPGLAVTYEQYF
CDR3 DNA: TGTGCCACCCTGCCGGGACTAGCGGTAACCTACGAGCAGTACTTC

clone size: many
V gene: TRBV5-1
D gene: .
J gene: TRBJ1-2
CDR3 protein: CASSVAGYGYTF
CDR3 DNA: TGCGCCAGCAGCGTCGCAGGGTATGGCTACACCTTC

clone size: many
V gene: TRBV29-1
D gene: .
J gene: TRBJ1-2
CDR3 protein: CSVEDRTDYGYTF
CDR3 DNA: TGCAGCGTTGAAGATCGGACTGACTATGGCTACACCTTC

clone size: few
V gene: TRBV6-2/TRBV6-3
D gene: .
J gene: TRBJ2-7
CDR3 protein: CASTPPGSYEQYF
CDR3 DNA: TGTGCCAGCACCCCACCAGGGTCCTACGAGCAGTACTTC

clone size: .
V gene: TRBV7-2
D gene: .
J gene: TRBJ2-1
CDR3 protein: CASSITGAEQFF
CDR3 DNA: TGTGCCAGCAGCATCACCGGGGCTGAGCAGTTCTTC

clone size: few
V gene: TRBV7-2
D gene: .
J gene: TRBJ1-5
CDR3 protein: CASGTANQPQHF
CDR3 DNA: TGTGCCAGTGGGACGGCCAATCAGCCCCAGCATTTT

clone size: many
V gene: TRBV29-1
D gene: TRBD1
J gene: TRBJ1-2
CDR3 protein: CSVRTGVDGYTF
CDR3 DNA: TGCAGCGTCCGGACAGGGGTGGATGGCTACACCTTC

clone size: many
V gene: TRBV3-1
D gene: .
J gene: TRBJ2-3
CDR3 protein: CASSQAPRSLGYTQYF
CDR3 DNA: TGTGCCAGCAGCCAAGCTCCTAGAAGTCTGGGGTATACGCAGTATTTT

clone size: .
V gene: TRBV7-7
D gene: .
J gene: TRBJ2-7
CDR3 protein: CASSPGTHTYEQYF
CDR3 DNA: TGTGCTAGCAGCCCCGGGACACATACCTACGAGCAGTACTTC

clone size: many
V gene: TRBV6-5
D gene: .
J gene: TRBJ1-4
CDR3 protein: CASSSHSRQARFYEKLFF
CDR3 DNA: TGTGCCAGCAGTTCCCACTCCCGCCAGGCAAGGTTCTATGAAAAACTGTTTTTT

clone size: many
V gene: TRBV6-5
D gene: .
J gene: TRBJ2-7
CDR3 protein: CASSYPTRGYEQYF
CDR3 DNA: TGTGCCAGCAGTTACCCGACCAGGGGCTACGAGCAGTACTTC

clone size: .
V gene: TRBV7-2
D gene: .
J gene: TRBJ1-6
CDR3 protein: CASSHDRDSPLHF
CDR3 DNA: TGTGCCAGCAGCCATGACAGAGATTCACCCCTCCACTTT

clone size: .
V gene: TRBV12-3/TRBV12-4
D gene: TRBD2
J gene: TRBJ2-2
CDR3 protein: CASSPLGRANTGELFF
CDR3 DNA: TGTGCCAGCAGTCCACTCGGGAGGGCTAATACCGGGGAGCTGTTTTTT

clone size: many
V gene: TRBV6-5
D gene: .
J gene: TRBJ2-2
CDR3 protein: CASSYSDRAGELFF
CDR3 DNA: TGTGCCAGCAGTTACTCGGATAGGGCCGGGGAGCTGTTTTTT

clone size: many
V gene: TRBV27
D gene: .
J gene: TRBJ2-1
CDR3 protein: CASSADLSSYNEQFF
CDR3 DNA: TGTGCCAGCAGTGCGGACTTAAGCTCCTACAATGAGCAGTTCTTC

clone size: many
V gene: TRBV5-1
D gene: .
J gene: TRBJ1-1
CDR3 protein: CASSLEVLSVTEAFF
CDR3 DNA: TGCGCCAGCAGCTTGGAGGTCCTCTCGGTCACTGAAGCTTTCTTT

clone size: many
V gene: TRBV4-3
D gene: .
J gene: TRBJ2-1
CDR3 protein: CASSRTAGASSYNEQFF
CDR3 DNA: TGCGCCAGCAGCCGAACCGCGGGGGCGAGCTCCTACAATGAGCAGTTCTTC

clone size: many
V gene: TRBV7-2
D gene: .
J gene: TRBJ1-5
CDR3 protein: CASSPTGSSQPQHF
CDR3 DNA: TGTGCCAGCAGCCCAACAGGGTCCAGTCAGCCCCAGCATTTT

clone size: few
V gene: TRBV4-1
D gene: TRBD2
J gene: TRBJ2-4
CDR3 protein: CASSLGRENIQYF
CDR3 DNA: TGCGCCAGCAGCCTCGGGAGGGAAAACATTCAGTACTTC

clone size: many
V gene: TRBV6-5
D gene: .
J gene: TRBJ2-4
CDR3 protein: CASKVGQSRDIQYF
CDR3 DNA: TGTGCCAGCAAAGTCGGACAGAGTAGGGACATTCAGTACTTC

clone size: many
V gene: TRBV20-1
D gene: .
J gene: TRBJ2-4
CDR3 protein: CSVTSDLGIQYF
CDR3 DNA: TGCAGTGTGACAAGCGATTTAGGCATTCAGTACTTC

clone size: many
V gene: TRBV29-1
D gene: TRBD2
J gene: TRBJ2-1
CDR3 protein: CSVEGLAVNNEQFF
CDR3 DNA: TGCAGCGTTGAAGGGCTAGCGGTAAACAATGAGCAGTTCTTC

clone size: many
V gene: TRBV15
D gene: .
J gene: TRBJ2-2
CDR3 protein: CATSPGPGAGTGELFF
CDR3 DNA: TGTGCCACCAGCCCAGGGCCCGGGGCGGGCACCGGGGAGCTGTTTTTT

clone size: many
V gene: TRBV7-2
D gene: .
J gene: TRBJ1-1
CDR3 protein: CASSRGRTMNTEAFF
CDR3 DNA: TGTGCCAGCAGCCGGGGACGGACGATGAACACTGAAGCTTTCTTT

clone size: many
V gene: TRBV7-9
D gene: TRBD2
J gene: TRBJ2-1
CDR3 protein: CAISPREALYYNEQFF
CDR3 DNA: TGTGCCATCTCCCCGCGGGAGGCCCTTTACTACAATGAGCAGTTCTTC

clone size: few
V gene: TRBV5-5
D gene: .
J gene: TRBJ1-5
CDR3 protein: CASSAARGDQPQHF
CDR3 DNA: TGTGCCAGCAGCGCCGCTCGCGGGGACCAGCCCCAGCATTTT